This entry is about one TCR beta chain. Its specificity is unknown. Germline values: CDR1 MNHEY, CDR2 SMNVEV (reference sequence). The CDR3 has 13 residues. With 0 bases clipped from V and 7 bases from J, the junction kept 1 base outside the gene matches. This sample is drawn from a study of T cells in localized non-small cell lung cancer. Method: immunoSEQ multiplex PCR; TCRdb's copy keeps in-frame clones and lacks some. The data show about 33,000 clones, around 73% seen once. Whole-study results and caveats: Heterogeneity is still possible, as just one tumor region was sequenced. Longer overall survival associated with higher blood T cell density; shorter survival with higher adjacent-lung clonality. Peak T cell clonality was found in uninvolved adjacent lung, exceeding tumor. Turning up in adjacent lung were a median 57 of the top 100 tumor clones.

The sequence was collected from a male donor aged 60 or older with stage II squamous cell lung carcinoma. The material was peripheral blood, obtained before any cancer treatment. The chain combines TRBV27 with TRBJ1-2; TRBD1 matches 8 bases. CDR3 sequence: CASSLSTGVGYTF. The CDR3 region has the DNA TGTGCCAGCAGTTTATCGACAGGGGTTGGCTACACCTTC.